What follows describes a single T cell receptor beta chain. Individuals drawn from approximately 26 US areas were roughly 18 to 95 years old. Assignment of participants to cohorts was predicated upon participant-reported clinical history. The ends lost 1 base at V and 7 bases at J; junction bases unmatched: 11. This CDR3 is 16 amino acids long. From germline, CDR1 is MNHEY and CDR2 SMNVEV (reference sequence). Profiled with immunoSEQ multiplex PCR; TCRdb holds only in-frame clones, not every one. The sample has approximately 300,000 clones; roughly nine tenths are singletons. This sample is drawn from a study of blood T cell repertoires in COVID-19. On the study more broadly: T cells, B-cell-depleted T cells, or PBMCs provided the cDNA or gDNA that served as material.

Source material: PBMCs or T cells enriched from blood (not recorded which). The sequence was obtained from a woman in her 30s who had recovered from COVID-19. V gene TRBV27 combines with J gene TRBJ2-5, with 8 bases matching TRBD1. Written as DNA, the CDR3 is TGTGCCAGCAGTTTATTGGGACAGGACTTTTTTGGGACCCAGTACTTC. Translating gives CASSLLGQDFFGTQYF.